This TCR beta chain comes out of a study of blood T cell repertoires in COVID-19. The CDR3 covers 14 residues. Germline CDR1 is MDHEN and CDR2 is SYDVKM. Losses at the gene ends were 8 bases for V and 4 bases for J; bases not matched to a gene: 8. The assay was immunoSEQ multiplex PCR, and TCRdb's table has in-frame clones only and misses some. The sample lists 95,000 to 150,000 clones, 85% occurring once. The TCR comes from a woman older than 75 with COVID-19, enrolled during active disease. The specimen was peripheral blood. The chain combines TRBV28 with TRBJ2-3; TRBD2 agrees at 8 bases. The CDR3 nucleotides are TGTGCCAGCCAAGCGGGAGTCACTGCAGATACGCAGTATTTT. This encodes CASQAGVTADTQYF. Drawing the rest from reference TRBV28 and TRBJ2-3, the complete variable domain is DVKVTQSSRYLVKRTGEKVFLECVQDMDHENMFWYRQDPGLGLRLIYFSYDVKMKEKGDIPEGYSVSREKKERFSLILESASTNQTSMYLCASQAGVTADTQYFGPGTRLTVL.